This record concerns one T cell receptor beta chain sequence. The junction and the germline gene differ at one end; a read error may be behind it. This specimen belongs to a study of OX40 agonist ivuxolimab in advanced cancers. Libraries were prepared by immunoSEQ multiplex PCR; TCRdb keeps only in-frame clonotypes and omits some of them. The data hold 35,000 to 40,000 clones, with approximately 90% observed a single time. The germline V gene encodes CDR1 GTSNPN and CDR2 SVGIG (reference sequence). There are 11 residues in the CDR3. The chain couples TRBV30 to TRBJ2-1; D is perhaps TRBD1 or TRBD2 (5 bases each). The sample was CD4+ or CD8+ T cells sorted from blood, taken in a trial of the OX40 agonist ivuxolimab. The receptor was isolated from an adult with an advanced solid tumor such as melanoma, head and neck, liver or kidney cancer. CDR3 residues: CGAQNYNEQFF. The CDR3 nucleotides are TGCGGGGCTCAAAACTACAATGAGCAGTTCTTC.